This is a list of T cell receptor beta chains from one sample in a study of identical twins. TCRdb re-called the 5' RACE reads through MiXCR, storing one row per CDR3 protein. The table has 500,000 to 600,000 distinct CDR3 sequences, 20% to 25% seen once. These data were also reused for a study on T cells expressing NK-cell markers.

Specimen: CD4+ T cells sorted from blood. These receptors were taken from a woman between 18 and 30 years old in good health. CDR3s include the opening cysteine and the closing phenylalanine or tryptophan. A D gene is named only where the DNA matches it firmly. Clone sizes are given selectively: once, few, many, or a class where the clone is expanded.

13 | - | TRBJ2-7 | TRBV20-1 | - | CSANKDGTYEQYF | TGCAGTGCTAATAAGGACGGTACCTACGAGCAGTACTTC
14 | - | TRBJ1-1 | TRBV6-1 | - | CASRRWTLNTEAFF | TGTGCCAGCAGGAGGTGGACCCTGAACACTGAAGCTTTCTTT
13 | many | TRBJ1-1 | TRBV20-1 | - | CSAYPLRDTEAFF | TGCAGTGCTTACCCCCTAAGAGACACTGAAGCTTTCTTT
13 | many | TRBJ2-3 | TRBV18 | - | CASSNNGRDTQYF | TGTGCCAGCTCGAATAATGGGAGAGATACGCAGTATTTT
17 | few | TRBJ2-1 | TRBV20-1 | TRBD2 | CSATRLAGVSSYNEQFF | TGCAGTGCTACCCGACTAGCGGGAGTTAGCTCCTACAATGAGCAGTTCTTC
13 | many | TRBJ1-5 | TRBV20-1 | - | CSARDDPNQPQHF | TGCAGTGCTAGAGACGACCCGAATCAGCCCCAGCATTTT
14 | - | TRBJ1-1 | TRBV5-1 | - | CASSLAVLNTEAFF | TGCGCCAGCAGCTTAGCAGTTCTGAACACTGAAGCTTTCTTT
18 | few | TRBJ2-7 | TRBV2 | TRBD2 | CAIRSFPRLAGGAYEQYF | TGTGCCATCCGCTCCTTTCCTCGACTAGCGGGAGGTGCCTACGAGCAGTACTTC
14 | - | TRBJ2-2 | TRBV20-1 | - | CSALPGGSGGELFF | TGCAGTGCTCTGCCCGGGGGTTCGGGCGGGGAGCTGTTTTTT
13 | - | TRBJ2-7 | TRBV20-1 | - | CSARQRSNYEQYF | TGCAGTGCTAGACAGCGGTCGAATTACGAGCAGTACTTC
13 | - | TRBJ2-2 | TRBV20-1 | - | CSARDYTTGELFF | TGCAGTGCTAGAGATTACACCACCGGGGAGCTGTTTTTT
17 | - | TRBJ1-2 | TRBV10-3 | TRBD1 | CAIRPLGPDRAVHGYTF | TGTGCCATCAGGCCCTTGGGCCCCGACAGGGCTGTACATGGCTACACCTTC
15 | - | TRBJ1-5 | TRBV7-9 | - | CASSLEARGNQPQHF | TGTGCCAGCAGCTTAGAGGCCCGAGGCAATCAGCCCCAGCATTTT
12 | few | TRBJ2-7 | TRBV5-1 | - | CASSLVQDEQYF | TGCGCCAGCAGCTTGGTTCAGGACGAGCAGTACTTC
13 | - | TRBJ1-2 | TRBV20-1 | TRBD1 | CSASKDRVDGYTF | TGCAGTGCTAGCAAGGACAGGGTTGATGGCTACACCTTC
13 | many | TRBJ2-1 | TRBV3-1 | TRBD2 | CASSLGLDNEQFF | TGTGCCAGCAGCCTGGGACTAGACAATGAGCAGTTCTTC
16 | few | TRBJ1-1 | TRBV5-1 | - | CASSFYTNSMNTEAFF | TGCGCCAGCAGCTTCTATACGAACAGCATGAACACTGAAGCTTTCTTT
14 | few | TRBJ2-3 | TRBV20-1 | TRBD2 | CSAPGTSGTDTQYF | TGCAGTGCTCCCGGGACTAGCGGGACAGATACGCAGTATTTT
13 | few | TRBJ1-1 | TRBV5-1 | TRBD1 | CASSSDRGAEAFF | TGCGCCAGCAGCTCGGACAGGGGTGCTGAAGCTTTCTTT
15 | - | TRBJ1-5 | TRBV7-2 | - | CASSLREWGNQPQHF | TGTGCCAGCAGCTTACGGGAATGGGGCAATCAGCCCCAGCATTTT
14 | few | TRBJ1-5 | TRBV19 | - | CAVARGVSNQPQHF | TGTGCCGTCGCGCGGGGGGTGAGCAATCAGCCCCAGCATTTT
14 | few | TRBJ2-4 | TRBV5-1 | - | CASSLGFDKNIQYF | TGCGCCAGCAGCTTAGGCTTTGACAAAAACATTCAGTACTTC
14 | - | TRBJ2-7 | TRBV20-1 | TRBD2 | CSAQTSKTFYEQYF | TGCAGTGCCCAGACTAGCAAGACATTTTACGAGCAGTACTTC
14 | many | TRBJ2-4 | TRBV3-1 | TRBD2 | CASSPIGTSGIQYF | TGTGCCAGCAGCCCCATTGGGACTAGCGGGATTCAGTACTTC
15 | few | TRBJ2-3 | TRBV20-1 | - | CSARDRQDSTDTQYF | TGCAGTGCTAGAGATAGGCAGGACAGCACAGATACGCAGTATTTT
11 | once | TRBJ2-5 | TRBV2 | - | CASSEGRTQYF | TGTGCCAGCAGTGAAGGCAGGACCCAGTACTTC
16 | few | TRBJ2-3 | TRBV11-1 | TRBD2 | CASSPTSGGRLSTQYF | TGTGCCAGCAGCCCGACTAGCGGGGGACGACTATCTACGCAGTATTTT
13 | few | TRBJ1-4 | TRBV10-1 | - | CASSERTWGKLFF | TGCGCCAGCAGTGAGCGGACCTGGGGAAAACTGTTTTTT
19 | - | TRBJ2-7 | TRBV9 | TRBD2 | CASSVAGSGGTISSYEQYF | TGTGCCAGCAGCGTAGCTGGTAGCGGGGGGACTATTAGCTCCTACGAGCAGTACTTC
15 | - | TRBJ2-7 | TRBV3-1 | TRBD2 | CASSFRGGDGYEQYF | TGTGCCAGCAGTTTTCGCGGGGGGGACGGCTACGAGCAGTACTTC
14 | - | TRBJ2-7 | TRBV7-9 | - | CASSLSQMENEQYF | TGTGCCAGCAGCTTATCCCAGATGGAGAACGAGCAGTACTTC
14 | - | TRBJ2-7 | TRBV10-3 | TRBD2 | CAIQASGASYEQYF | TGTGCCATCCAAGCTAGCGGAGCCTCCTACGAGCAGTACTTC
14 | - | TRBJ2-7 | TRBV18 | TRBD2 | CASSPASGEYEQYF | TGTGCCAGCTCACCCGCTAGCGGTGAATACGAGCAGTACTTC
14 | - | TRBJ1-2 | TRBV20-1 | - | CSAREVPGPYGYTF | TGCAGTGCTAGAGAGGTGCCAGGACCCTATGGCTACACCTTC
14 | - | TRBJ1-3 | TRBV10-3 | - | CAISNTGSGNTIYF | TGTGCCATCAGTAATACAGGGTCTGGAAACACCATATATTTT
13 | - | TRBJ2-7 | TRBV20-1 | - | CSAPKGGFYEQYF | TGCAGTGCCCCCAAGGGGGGTTTCTACGAGCAGTACTTC
13 | few | TRBJ1-5 | TRBV20-1 | - | CSARELVDQPQHF | TGCAGTGCTAGAGAATTGGTGGATCAGCCCCAGCATTTT
14 | - | TRBJ2-4 | TRBV20-1 | - | CSVRDILAKNIQYF | TGCAGTGTTAGGGACATCCTAGCCAAAAACATTCAGTACTTC
14 | - | TRBJ1-1 | TRBV18 | - | CASSPTYKDGEAFF | TGTGCCAGCTCACCAACATATAAGGACGGGGAAGCTTTCTTT
17 | - | TRBJ2-3 | TRBV6-1 | TRBD2 | CASSAAGTSGFTDTQYF | TGTGCCAGCAGTGCGGCGGGGACTAGCGGCTTCACAGATACGCAGTATTTT
16 | few | TRBJ2-3 | TRBV5-1 | TRBD2 | CASSLVGTSGTDTQYF | TGCGCCAGCAGCTTGGTCGGGACTAGCGGCACAGATACGCAGTATTTT
13 | - | TRBJ2-1 | TRBV20-1 | - | CSATGARANEQFF | TGCAGTGCTACGGGGGCGAGAGCTAATGAGCAGTTCTTC
15 | few | TRBJ2-5 | TRBV12-3/TRBV12-4 | TRBD2 | CASGSGGLYQETQYF | TGTGCCAGCGGCTCGGGGGGTTTGTACCAAGAGACCCAGTACTTC
13 | - | TRBJ2-5 | TRBV29-1 | TRBD2 | CSASGGYQETQYF | TGCAGCGCTAGCGGGGGGTACCAAGAGACCCAGTACTTC
15 | - | TRBJ2-3 | TRBV20-1 | TRBD2 | CSARARDGRPDTQYF | TGCAGTGCTAGAGCCCGGGACGGGAGGCCAGATACGCAGTATTTT
18 | - | TRBJ1-2 | TRBV6-4 | TRBD1 | CASRTPDLTGGDSYGYTF | TGTGCCAGCCGGACCCCCGATCTGACAGGGGGCGATAGCTATGGCTACACCTTC
15 | few | TRBJ2-3 | TRBV9 | - | CATSRRGLRTDTQYF | TGTGCCACTAGTAGGCGGGGGCTTCGCACAGATACGCAGTATTTT
15 | - | TRBJ2-3 | TRBV20-1 | - | CSADVSGLSTDTQYF | TGCAGTGCTGATGTAAGCGGTCTTAGCACAGATACGCAGTATTTT